These 4 T cell receptor beta chains came from one sample sequenced in a study of blood T cell repertoires in COVID-19. This table comes from immunoSEQ multiplex PCR, and its TCRdb copy is limited to in-frame clones, with some not included. This table has roughly 220,000 clones, about 80% appearing once. Material: PBMCs or T cells enriched from blood (not recorded which). The receptors shown here come from a woman aged 40 to 49 with acute COVID-19.

The chain carries TRBV11-2 and TRBJ2-2; 7 bases agree with TRBD1. Germline V CDR1 and CDR2: SGHAT, FQNNGV. After removal of 5 bases from V and 7 bases from J, the junction contained 4 bases not matched to a gene. The CDR3 is 13 amino acids. The DNA for the CDR3 is TGTGCCAGCAGCGCCGACAGGGTCGGGGAGCTGTTTTTT. As protein: CASSADRVGELFF.

The chain is built from TRBV19 and TRBJ1-2; TRBD1 aligns across 8 bases. The CDR3 runs to 14 residues. With V trimmed by 5 bases and J by 5 bases, 7 bases remained unmatched. CDR1 and CDR2 (germline): LNHDA, SQIVND (reference sequence). The CDR3: CASSFQQGGYGYTF. The CDR3 DNA reads as TGTGCCAGTAGTTTCCAACAGGGGGGATATGGCTACACCTTC.

The sample holds a few counts of this clone. The V and J genes are TRBV2 and TRBJ1-6, with 8 positions matching TRBD1. This CDR3 contains 15 residues. Germline CDR1 and CDR2: SNHLY and FYNNEI. The V and J ends lost 0 bases and 11 bases, in that order; junction bases with no gene match: 6. CDR3 sequence reads: CASSEARTGRPPLHF. The CDR3 DNA reads TGTGCCAGCAGTGAAGCCAGGACAGGGCGACCACCCCTCCACTTT. Supplemented by reference TRBV2 and TRBJ1-6, the full variable domain reads EPEVTQTPSHQVTQMGQEVILRCVPISNHLYFYWYRQILGQKVEFLVSFYNNEISEKSEIFDDQFSVERPDGSNFTLKIRSTKLEDSAMYFCASSEARTGRPPLHFGNGTRLTVT.

This clone was found once. The chain recombines TRBV4-1 with TRBJ2-3, with D perhaps matching TRBD1 (5 bases). This CDR3 contains 15 residues. Trimming left V 1 base short and J 6 bases short, with 14 bases between. Germline-derived CDR1 and CDR2 are MGHRA and YSYEKL. CDR3 DNA: TGCGCCAGCAGCCAAGCCAGGGTGGAATTTGATACGCAGTATTTT. Its translation is CASSQARVEFDTQYF.